Below, one TCR beta chain is given with its context. Its recognized antigen is unknown. No base qualities exist here, and no much larger clone lies one base off it. The data were taken from a study of beta chain features in type 1 diabetes (dated by TCRdb to the late 2010s). For the wider study: No differences in mean age, gender distribution, total cell number or subset yield were found between patients and healthy donors. Regulatory and stem cell-like memory subsets were isolated from only 8 patients and roughly 8 healthy donors, whereas naive and central memory subsets came from all 30 or so donors. A total of some 100,000,000 sorted cells were examined across all samples, and a strong correlation was observed between cell number per subset and RNA yield. The study compared the TCRB repertoires of sorted circulating CD4+ T cell subsets in recently diagnosed type 1 diabetes patients with those in matched healthy donors.

The CDR3 sequence holds 14 residues, the cysteine and phenylalanine included. Solely the CDR3 DNA is kept, with 42 bases framed from the first base. Cut back by 1 base and 0 bases, the V and J ends lie 5 bases apart. From the germline V gene, CDR1 is SGHRS and CDR2 is YFSETQ. A single peripheral blood draw of roughly 0.11 L on average was collected from each donor into heparinised tubes. Using a panel that included CD45RO, CCR7, CD25, CD127, CD95 and CD27, naive, central memory, regulatory and stem cell-like memory CD4+ T cells were sorted on a BD FACSAria II. All sorted populations exceeded 95% purity. PBMCs were isolated immediately by Lymphoprep density gradient centrifugation and stained directly without culture. So that batch effects would be minimized, each experiment stained and sorted samples in pairs, pairing one healthy donor with one patient. The entire amount of isolated RNA was reverse transcribed using the High Capacity cDNA Reverse Transcription Kit, so the sequenced TCRB transcripts were expressed ones. Naive, central memory and regulatory T cell samples underwent deep immunoSEQ sequencing, averaging roughly 3.3 million total reads per sample. Sorted cells were lysed in RLT buffer and RNA was extracted with DNase-treated RNeasy Micro or Mini kits, depending on cell number. To prevent cross-contamination, each cell subset was processed individually, whereas patient and healthy donor samples were processed jointly. Using the immunoSEQ multiplex PCR, TCRB sequences were amplified from cDNA into 87-bp fragments spanning the CDR3 region. Amplicons were sequenced on the Illumina HiSeq platform. The original pipeline was this. Synthetic template baselines were used to correct PCR bias computationally, reads within Hamming distance 2 were collapsed, and singletons that could not be merged were discarded. By aligning reads against IMGT, V, D and J genes, CDR3 length, and insertions or deletions at six rearrangement sites were assigned. Within each subset, clonotype counts were normalized to the number of sorted cells before true diversity and Gini coefficients were calculated with the tcR R package. The overlap coefficient, calculated on TCRB nucleotide sequences, was used to quantify repertoire sharing. The clones in this table, taken by TCRdb from immuneACCESS, are in-frame only. Not every clone is retained; where verified, under half of the shortfall comes from an unresolved V gene, and the cause of the rest is unknown. V and J calls plus clone size are reproduced from that table; the DNA served to infer D and trimming. This sample has 150,000 or so clones in its table, and over 8% of those were observed once. The ten most abundant clones make up 0.55% to 0.75% of the sample.

General findings and caveats noted by the study authors: Because small numbers of individuals were included in the HLA sub-analyses, any influence of HLA type on TCRB rearrangement was left unresolved. A moderate but significant shortening of TCRB CDR3 length was observed in type 1 diabetes patients in all four CD4+ subsets. PCR might favor shorter templates, but patient and control samples were amplified and corrected together, so any skew would affect both groups equally. Patients with type 1 diabetes made fewer insertions and deleted more nucleotides at VDJ recombination sites, implying thymic rearrangement abnormalities. Because cDNA was sequenced instead of genomic DNA, activated cells with high expression could be over-represented, although the groups did not differ in activation or CD3 levels. Naive, central memory and regulatory TCRB repertoires appeared more similar among patients than among healthy donors.

Sample: central memory CD4+ T cells from blood. This sequence uses TRBV5-1 and TRBJ1-3, with the D gene uncertain. This clonotype was sampled from a woman between 40 and 55 years old in good health. CDR3 loop: CASSLPSSGNTIYF. Read as DNA, the sequence is TGCGCCAGCAGCTTGCCTAGCTCTGGAAACACCATATATTTT.